The source of this T cell receptor beta chain is a study of blood T cells in healthy people across ages. The CDR3 loop spans 15 amino acids. Per the germline V gene, CDR1 is PRHDT and CDR2 is FYEKMQ (reference sequence). With 5 bases removed from V and 0 bases from J, the gap between germline ends came to 13 bases. Primers used in a second PCR of about 7 to 12 cycles were a sample-barcoded 5' primer and a J-beta primer mix. One entry per CDR3 protein, called by TCRdb with MiXCR from the 5' RACE reads. The sample lists 450,000 to 650,000 distinct CDR3 sequences, 24% occurring once. Separately, the same data were catalogued under a study of T cells of mothers and their children.

The J gene is TRBJ1-1, the V gene TRBV13; D possibly corresponds to TRBD1 (5 bases). The specimen was blood. The clonotype originates from a boy younger than 18 in good health. DNA of the CDR3: TGTGCCAGCAGCCGCGGGACGTCTATGAACACTGAAGCTTTCTTT. It codes for CASSRGTSMNTEAFF.